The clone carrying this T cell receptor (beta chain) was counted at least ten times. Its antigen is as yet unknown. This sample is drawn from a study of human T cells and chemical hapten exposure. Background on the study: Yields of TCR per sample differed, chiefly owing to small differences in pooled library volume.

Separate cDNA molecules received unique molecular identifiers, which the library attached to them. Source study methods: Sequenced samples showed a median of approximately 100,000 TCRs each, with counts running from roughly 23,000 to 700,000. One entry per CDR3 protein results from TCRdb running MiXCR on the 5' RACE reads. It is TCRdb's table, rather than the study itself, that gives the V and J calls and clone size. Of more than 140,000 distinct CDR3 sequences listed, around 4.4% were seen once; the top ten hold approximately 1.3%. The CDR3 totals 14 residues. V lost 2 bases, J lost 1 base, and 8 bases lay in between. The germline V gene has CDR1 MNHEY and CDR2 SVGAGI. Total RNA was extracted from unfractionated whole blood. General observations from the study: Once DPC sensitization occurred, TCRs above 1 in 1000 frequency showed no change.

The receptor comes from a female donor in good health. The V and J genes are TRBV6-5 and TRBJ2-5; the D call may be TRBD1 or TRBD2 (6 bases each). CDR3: CASSYEGGQETQYF. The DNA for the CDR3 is TGTGCCAGCAGTTACGAGGGGGGCCAAGAGACCCAGTACTTC.